Listed below are T cell receptor beta chains from one sample, sequenced in a study of cytomegalovirus exposure and HLA in healthy donors. Repertoires were generated with immunoSEQ multiplex PCR, while TCRdb's copy carries only in-frame clones and drops some. The table records about 180,000 clones, around four fifths of them present only once. Sequencing was performed on PBMCs. The receptors stem from a boy aged 2 to 9 in good health and CMV-seronegative. The CDR3 runs from the conserved cysteine through the conserved F or W. A D gene is named only where the DNA matches it firmly. Rows give clone size only sometimes, using once, few, many, or a class for an expanded clone.

size,J,V,D,CDR3,DNA
-,TRBJ2-3,TRBV7-3,TRBD2,CASSPGAGGEGTQYF,TGTGCCAGCAGCCCGGGAGCGGGAGGGGAGGGTACGCAGTATTTT
-,TRBJ2-7,TRBV5-1,TRBD1,CASSLGGQGIYEQYF,TGCGCCAGCAGCTTGGGGGGACAGGGTATTTACGAGCAGTACTTC
-,TRBJ2-7,TRBV29-1,-,CSVEDGTSGDTYEQYF,TGCAGCGTTGAAGATGGCACCTCAGGGGATACTTACGAGCAGTACTTC
-,TRBJ2-7,TRBV7-9,TRBD1,CASSLGDRNLYEQYF,TGTGCCAGCAGCTTGGGGGACAGGAATCTCTACGAGCAGTACTTC
-,TRBJ2-6,TRBV27,-,CASRLGSSGANVLTF,TGTGCCAGCAGACTCGGGAGCTCTGGGGCCAACGTCCTGACTTTC
-,TRBJ1-2,TRBV29-1,TRBD1,CSVPGQGAAGYTF,TGCAGCGTACCGGGACAGGGGGCAGCGGGCTACACCTTC
-,TRBJ2-7,TRBV19,-,CASSIGGYSYEQYF,TGTGCCAGTAGTATTGGGGGGTACTCCTACGAGCAGTACTTC
once,TRBJ1-4,TRBV19,-,CASNLLGGINEKLFF,TGTGCCAGTAACCTCCTGGGAGGTATAAATGAAAAACTGTTTTTT
-,TRBJ2-7,TRBV7-2,TRBD1,CASSPRKGGHNYEQYF,TGTGCCAGCAGCCCTAGGAAAGGGGGCCACAACTACGAGCAGTACTTC
-,TRBJ2-3,TRBV9,TRBD2,CASSVGLAGGRADTQYF,TGTGCCAGCAGCGTAGGTCTAGCGGGAGGGAGAGCAGATACGCAGTATTTT
-,TRBJ2-1,TRBV7-8,TRBD2,CASSRTSGRPLEQFF,TGTGCCAGCAGCCGGACTAGCGGGAGACCCCTTGAGCAGTTCTTC
once,TRBJ1-2,TRBV11-2,TRBD1,CASSPIAGTGPYGYTF,TGTGCCAGCAGCCCGATCGCCGGGACAGGGCCCTATGGCTACACCTTC
-,TRBJ2-1,TRBV11-2,TRBD2,CASSLVGGGPYNEQFF,TGTGCCAGCAGCTTAGTTGGCGGGGGGCCCTACAATGAGCAGTTCTTC
-,TRBJ1-6,TRBV30,-,CAWKSDRRNSPLHF,TGTGCCTGGAAATCGGACAGAAGAAATTCACCCCTCCACTTT
-,TRBJ1-1,TRBV18,TRBD1,CASSPLGQGDTEAFF,TGTGCCAGCTCACCCCTCGGACAGGGGGACACTGAAGCTTTCTTT
-,TRBJ2-2,TRBV5-1,TRBD2,CASSLLVGTSNSGELFF,TGCGCCAGCAGCTTGCTAGTTGGGACTAGCAACTCCGGGGAGCTGTTTTTT
-,TRBJ1-5,TRBV6-1,TRBD1,CASRPGGQPQHF,TGTGCCAGCAGGCCAGGGGGTCAGCCCCAGCATTTT
-,TRBJ2-1,TRBV30,TRBD2,CAWSKRAGAYNEQFF,TGTGCCTGGAGTAAAAGAGCGGGAGCCTACAATGAGCAGTTCTTC
-,TRBJ1-2,TRBV28,-,CASSSNPGGTTYGYTF,TGTGCCAGCAGTTCTAATCCGGGGGGCACAACCTATGGCTACACCTTC
-,TRBJ2-1,TRBV30,-,CAWSVPRTAPLPEQFF,TGTGCCTGGAGTGTACCCCGGACTGCCCCACTCCCTGAGCAGTTCTTC
-,TRBJ2-3,TRBV5-6,TRBD2,CASSFATSGSTDTQYF,TGTGCCAGCAGCTTCGCCACTAGCGGGAGTACAGATACGCAGTATTTT
few,TRBJ2-1,TRBV2,-,CASSDSQGISYNEQFF,TGTGCCAGCAGTGATAGTCAGGGTATCTCCTACAATGAGCAGTTCTTC
-,TRBJ1-4,TRBV30,-,CAWGGTGLDEKLFF,TGTGCCTGGGGCGGGACGGGACTAGATGAAAAACTGTTTTTT
-,TRBJ2-2,TRBV9,-,CASSPQVGAPGELFF,TGTGCCAGCAGCCCCCAGGTTGGGGCTCCCGGGGAGCTGTTTTTT
-,TRBJ1-3,TRBV27,TRBD1,CASSQRAGQGSGNTIYF,TGTGCCAGCAGCCAGAGGGCCGGACAGGGATCCGGAAACACCATATATTTT
-,TRBJ1-1,TRBV11-2,TRBD1,CASSLGQGLGGTEAFF,TGTGCCAGCAGCTTAGGACAGGGCCTAGGGGGCACTGAAGCTTTCTTT
-,TRBJ2-5,TRBV5-6,TRBD2,CASSFARKLAGGRRGEEYF,TGTGCCAGCAGCTTTGCCCGTAAACTAGCGGGGGGCCGGCGGGGAGAGGAGTACTTC
-,TRBJ2-5,TRBV6-5,TRBD1,CASSYSSRGHETQYF,TGTGCCAGCAGTTACTCGAGTAGGGGGCACGAGACCCAGTACTTC
-,TRBJ1-1,TRBV5-6,-,CASSKLTVNTEAFF,TGTGCCAGCAGTAAACTGACAGTGAACACTGAAGCTTTCTTT
-,TRBJ1-4,TRBV7-7,-,CASSLGENEKLFF,TGTGCTAGCAGCTTGGGAGAAAATGAAAAACTGTTTTTT
-,TRBJ2-2,TRBV29-1,TRBD1,CSVRQGAGGELFF,TGCAGCGTCCGACAGGGGGCCGGCGGGGAGCTGTTTTTT